A single sample is the source of the 15 T cell receptor beta chains below, sequenced in a study of PD-1 blockade in classical Hodgkin lymphoma. With no exception, relapse followed autologous stem cell transplantation in all patients, and brentuximab vedotin exposure varied. Some clones are missing from TCRdb's copy, which holds only in-frame ones; the method was immunoSEQ multiplex PCR. The sample lists around 65,000 clones, about 91% occurring once. The source was peripheral blood mononuclear cells (PBMCs), collected at baseline. The receptors derive from a human donor with classical Hodgkin lymphoma.

The chain is built from TRBV11-1 and TRBJ2-3; the D is unclear. CDR1 is SGHAT, CDR2 FQDESV, per germline (reference sequence). Trimming stripped 3 bases from V and 6 bases from J, with 7 bases between. The CDR3 extends over 12 amino acids. The CDR3 is CASSFRLDTQYF. DNA of the CDR3: TGTGCCAGCAGCTTTCGTTTGGATACGCAGTATTTT.

This chain links TRBV2 with TRBJ2-7, with a weak D call TRBD2 (7 bases). The CDR3 covers 16 residues. The germline gives CDR1 SNHLY, CDR2 FYNNEI. The V end was cut by 8 bases, the J end by 2 bases, with 22 bases between. The CDR3 region has the DNA TGTGCCAGCTCCATTCACCACGCGGGGGCCACCTACGAGCAGTACTTC. Protein product: CASSIHHAGATYEQYF.

The chain uses TRBV6-6 and TRBJ2-4; D remains unclear. CDR1 is MNHNY and CDR2 is SVGAGI in the germline V gene (reference sequence). V lost 2 bases, J lost 3 bases, and 11 bases lay in between. This CDR3 region has 15 residues. The CDR3 loop reads CASSYVAAGKNIQYF. In DNA form, the CDR3 reads TGTGCCAGCAGTTACGTGGCCGCAGGCAAAAACATTCAGTACTTC.

The CDR3 region has the DNA TGTGCCAGCAGCGTAGCTCCTAGTAGTGGGGCAGGGGACACTGAAGCTTTCTTT. Amino acids: CASSVAPSSGAGDTEAFF. The chain joins TRBV9 to TRBJ1-1; tentatively, D is TRBD1 (6 bases). CDR1 and CDR2 (germline): SGDLS, YYNGEE. This CDR3 contains 18 residues. V was cut by 0 bases and J by 3 bases, with 21 bases left in between.

V gene TRBV6-5 combines with J gene TRBJ2-1, with TRBD2 matching 7 bases. This CDR3 contains 12 residues. The germline gives CDR1 MNHEY, CDR2 SVGAGI. V lost 8 bases and J lost 3; bases outside the gene matches: 1. The CDR3 sequence: CASGGSYNEQFF. The CDR3, as DNA: TGTGCCAGCGGCGGGAGCTACAATGAGCAGTTCTTC.

This clone has just one count. CDR3 nucleotides: TGTGCCAGCAGTCATCCGGGACTGAACAATGAGCAGTTCTTC. The encoded protein is CASSHPGLNNEQFF. The rearrangement joins TRBV6-5 to TRBJ2-1; D perhaps matches TRBD2 (6 bases). The V gene lost 5 bases and the J gene lost 5 bases, with 13 bases spanning the gap. This CDR3 comprises 14 residues. CDR1 is MNHEY, CDR2 SVGAGI, per germline.

The chain employs TRBV18 and TRBJ2-7; D call uncertain. CDR1 is KGHSH, CDR2 LQKENI, per germline. This CDR3 has 14 amino acids. V lost 1 base to trimming and J lost 2 bases, with 9 bases between them. DNA of the CDR3: TGTGCCAGCTCACCACGCCAGGATGCCTACGAGCAGTACTTC. Its translation is CASSPRQDAYEQYF.

The rearrangement links TRBV18 to TRBJ2-7, with no clear D. CDR3 size: 13 residues. Germline CDR1 is KGHSH and CDR2 is LQKENI. Between the trimmed V and J ends, which lost 2 bases and 1 base, there was a span of 6 bases. CDR3 in amino acids: CASSPGPSYEQYF. The CDR3 nucleotides are TGTGCCAGCTCACCAGGACCGTCCTACGAGCAGTACTTC.

The chain employs TRBV7-2 and TRBJ1-4; 7 bases agree with TRBD1. Germline CDR1 is SGHTA and CDR2 is FQGNSA. The trim removed 5 bases at V and 2 bases at J, leaving 5 bases unmatched. There are 15 residues in the CDR3. This CDR3 is CASSTQGLTNEKLFF. Written as DNA, the CDR3 is TGTGCCAGCAGCACACAGGGGTTGACTAATGAAAAACTGTTTTTT.

The chain has TRBV10-3 and TRBJ2-1; 9 bases align to TRBD2. There are 16 residues in the CDR3. After removal of 3 bases from V and 7 bases from J, the junction contained 10 bases not matched to a gene. CDR1 and CDR2 (germline): ENHRY, SYGVKD. The CDR3 loop reads CAISDRGLASGNEQFF. The DNA of the CDR3 is TGTGCCATCAGTGACAGGGGACTAGCTTCAGGGAATGAGCAGTTCTTC.

The rearrangement uses TRBV18 and TRBJ2-7; a weak D match, TRBD1 (6 bases). Trimming shortened V by 2 bases and J by 3 bases, and 11 bases separated the two germline ends. CDR1 is KGHSH and CDR2 is LQKENI in the germline V gene. The CDR3 runs 14 residues. The CDR3 nucleotides read TGTGCCAGCTCACCAGGACAGATTTACTACGAGCAGTACTTC. Translating it yields CASSPGQIYYEQYF.

The rearrangement links TRBV7-2 to TRBJ1-2; weak D call: TRBD1 (6 bases). This CDR3 region has 14 residues. Germline V gene data show CDR1 as SGHTA and CDR2 as FQGNSA. The ends were cut back, 5 bases at V and 4 bases at J, with 14 bases in the middle. CDR3 amino acids: CASSTSTGFYGYTF. Written as DNA, the CDR3 is TGTGCCAGCAGCACCTCTACAGGGTTCTATGGCTACACCTTC.

J is TRBJ1-5 and V is TRBV19; 10 positions agree with TRBD1. V lost 6 bases to trimming and J lost 4 bases; unmatched junction nucleotides: 9. The CDR3 consists of 16 residues. Germline CDR1 reads LNHDA; CDR2 reads SQIVND (reference sequence). CDR3 region: CASRSDRGPWNQPQHF. CDR3 DNA sequence: TGTGCCAGTAGGAGCGACAGGGGGCCGTGGAATCAGCCCCAGCATTTT.

The chain has TRBV7-2 and TRBJ2-5, with D uncertain. The V gene lost 0 bases and the J gene lost 0 bases, with 8 bases spanning the gap. Germline lookup yields CDR1 SGHTA and CDR2 FQGNSA. The CDR3 runs 15 residues. The CDR3 DNA follows: TGTGCCAGCAGCTTAGCGTGGGCAAACCAAGAGACCCAGTACTTC. This codes for CASSLAWANQETQYF.

The chain links TRBV5-1 to TRBJ1-2, with 9 nucleotides matching TRBD1. The germline V gene encodes CDR1 SGHRS and CDR2 YFSETQ. This CDR3 spans 12 amino acids. V lost 7 bases, J lost 9 bases, and 7 bases stayed unmatched. CDR3 loop: CASAGTGSRYTF. As DNA, the CDR3 is TGCGCCAGCGCCGGGACAGGGAGTCGCTACACCTTC. The whole variable domain, remainder taken from reference TRBV5-1 and TRBJ1-2, is KAGVTQTPRYLIKTRGQQVTLSCSPISGHRSVSWYQQTPGQGLQFLFEYFSETQRNKGNFPGRFSGRQFSNSRSEMNVSTLELGDSALYLCASAGTGSRYTFGSGTRLTVV.